The subject of this entry is one TCR beta chain. This clonotype came up many times. It has no known antigen specificity. The record has no base qualities; no much larger clone is one base away. The data stem from a study of neurological immune-mediated disorders (dated by TCRdb to the late 2010s). About the full investigation: Using UMI-based sequencing, the study compared peripheral blood TCR-beta repertoires from patients with HTLV-I-associated myelopathy (HAM/TSP), patients with multiple sclerosis, and healthy controls. Alongside PBMC samples, the set of some 98 TCR-beta libraries contained longitudinal samples, technical triplicates, and paired CD4+ and CD8+ T-cell subsets that had been sorted. Of the approximately 66 subjects in the cohort, about 14 were HAM/TSP patients, roughly 35 were multiple sclerosis patients, and about 20 were healthy controls.

cDNA was synthesized by template-switch 5'RACE using a primer with a 10-nucleotide random unique molecular identifier that tagged each TCR transcript. Every sequencing run covered 15-18 subjects and yielded more than 170 million TCR-beta sequences. The RNeasy kit was used to extract total RNA. The KAPA Real-time Library Amplification kit was used to amplify TCR-beta VDJ regions with primers targeting the TCR constant region and the 5'RACE anchor. Sample indexes and Illumina adaptors were added in a first PCR, and a second PCR then increased library yield. After Ampure bead purification, the TCR product of roughly 650 bp was size-selected on a 2% E-gel SizeSelection system. Library quality was checked on a Bioanalyzer, concentration was measured with Qubit, and libraries were quantified with the Kapa Library Quantification kit before pooling. Libraries were sequenced paired-end 2 x 150 bp on an Illumina HiSeq 2500. To increase sequence diversity, about 25-31% phiX was spiked into each library pool. Turning to the authors' computational methods: The quality-filtered reads were processed with the UMI-based MiGEC pipeline, whose error correction step removed more than 85% of the raw TCR sequences. IMGT germline references were used for aligning VDJ genes, and each clonotype was defined as a unique CDR3 amino acid sequence together with its V-J genes. Clonal expansion, Shannon diversity, and CDR3 relatedness (CalcPairwiseDistances, ClusterSamples) were evaluated with VDJtools, and phylogenetic trees were built with CLCbio workbench. Using coefficient-of-variation modelling across technical triplicates, the study counted a clone as expanded if it had at least 8 unique UMIs. TCRdb applied fastp at Q25 and MiXCR to the public reads, then kept only in-frame beta chains. Each record represents a unique CDR3 protein, reported with the most common genes and DNA among its rows. TCRdb's processing, not the authors' own work, is the source of the V and J calls. This sample lists fewer than 55,000 distinct CDR3 sequences; nearly 6.5% were detected once. The ten most abundant clones make up around 0.52% of the sample.

V loses 4 bases, J loses 0 bases, and the germline ends lie 9 bases apart. As encoded in the germline V gene, CDR1 is SQVTM while CDR2 is ANQGSEA. CDR3 length: 13 amino acids, cysteine to phenylalanine. The CDR3 DNA has 39 bases and is translated from base 1. Healthy controls were blood bank volunteers in Maryland, USA. TCR libraries for sorted subsets were made from roughly 950,000 sorted CD4+ or CD8+ T cells. Peripheral blood underwent Ficoll-Hypaque density gradient centrifugation to isolate PBMCs, which were then cryopreserved in liquid nitrogen. The study also sequenced paired sorted CD4+ and CD8+ subsets from healthy controls, HAM/TSP patients and MS patients. What the authors observed across the whole study: Expanded clones from different subjects shared no identical CDR3 amino acid sequences, which suggests that TCR-beta repertoires were private in all groups. TCR clonal expansion was greatest in HAM/TSP patients and smallest in MS patients, who ranked below even healthy controls.

The V and J genes are TRBV29-1 and TRBJ1-1, with the D gene not clear enough to name. The sequencing input was CD4+ T cells from blood. This clonotype originated in a woman aged 40 to 55 in good health. The CDR3 in this case is CSVVVQLNTEAFF. The nucleotide sequence is given as TGCAGCGTTGTGGTACAGTTGAACACTGAAGCTTTCTTT.